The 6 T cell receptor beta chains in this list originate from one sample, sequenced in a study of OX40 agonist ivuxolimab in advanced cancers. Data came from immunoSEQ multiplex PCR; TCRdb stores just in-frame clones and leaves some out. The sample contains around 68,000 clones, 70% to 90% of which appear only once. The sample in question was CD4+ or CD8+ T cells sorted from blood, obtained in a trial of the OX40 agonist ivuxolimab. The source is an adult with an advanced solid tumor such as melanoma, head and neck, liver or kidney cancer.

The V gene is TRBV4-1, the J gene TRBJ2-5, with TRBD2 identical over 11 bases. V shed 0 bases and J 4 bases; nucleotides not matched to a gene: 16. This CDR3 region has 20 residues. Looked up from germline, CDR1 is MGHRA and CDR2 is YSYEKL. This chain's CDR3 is CASSQELMGGLAGGRETQYF. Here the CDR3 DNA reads TGCGCCAGCAGCCAAGAACTCATGGGGGGCTTAGCGGGAGGGCGAGAGACCCAGTACTTC.

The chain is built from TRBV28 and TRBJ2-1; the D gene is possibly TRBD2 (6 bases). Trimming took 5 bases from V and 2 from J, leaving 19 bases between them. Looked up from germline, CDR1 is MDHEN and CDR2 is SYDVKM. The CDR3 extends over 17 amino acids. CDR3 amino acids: CASSGGGSEQPYNEQFF. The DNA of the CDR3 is TGTGCCAGCAGTGGGGGAGGTAGCGAACAACCCTACAATGAGCAGTTCTTC.

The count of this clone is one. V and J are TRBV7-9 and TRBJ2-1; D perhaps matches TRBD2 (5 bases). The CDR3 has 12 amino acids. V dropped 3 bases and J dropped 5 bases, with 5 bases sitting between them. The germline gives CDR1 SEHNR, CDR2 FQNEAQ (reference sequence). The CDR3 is CASSFGNNEQFF. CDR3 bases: TGTGCCAGCAGCTTCGGGAACAATGAGCAGTTCTTC.

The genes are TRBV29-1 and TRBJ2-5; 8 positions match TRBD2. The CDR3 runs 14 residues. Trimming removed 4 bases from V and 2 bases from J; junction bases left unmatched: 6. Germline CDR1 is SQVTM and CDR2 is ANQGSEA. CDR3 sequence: CSVVISGTQETQYF. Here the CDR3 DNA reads TGCAGCGTTGTGATTAGCGGGACGCAAGAGACCCAGTACTTC.

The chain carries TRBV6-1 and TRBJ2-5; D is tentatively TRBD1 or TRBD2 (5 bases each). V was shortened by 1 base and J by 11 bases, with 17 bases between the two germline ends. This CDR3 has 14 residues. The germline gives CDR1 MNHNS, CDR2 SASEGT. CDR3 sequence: CASSEVGTDREQYF. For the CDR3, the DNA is TGTGCCAGCAGTGAAGTAGGGACGGATAGGGAGCAGTACTTC.

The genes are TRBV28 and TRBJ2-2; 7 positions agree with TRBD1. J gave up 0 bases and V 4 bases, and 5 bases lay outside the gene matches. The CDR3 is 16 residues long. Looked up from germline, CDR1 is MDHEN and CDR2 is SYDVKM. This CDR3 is CASSSHRGPNTGELFF. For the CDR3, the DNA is TGTGCCAGCAGTTCCCACAGGGGACCGAACACCGGGGAGCTGTTTTTT.